This T cell receptor (beta chain) was recovered during a study of T cells expressing NK-cell markers. Broader study findings: Expanded NKG2C+ T cell clones had unclear HCMV specificity. Among CD8+ T cells from over 5 donors, dominant NKG2C+ clonotypes accounted for roughly 1.0-8%.

The CDR3 loop spans 17 amino acids. Germline assignment: CDR1 GTSNPN and CDR2 SVGIG (reference sequence). As the method of synthesis, 5'RACE template switching with UMIs yielded TCR beta cDNA. TCRdb re-called the 5' RACE reads; one entry per CDR3 protein, DNA not given. This repertoire includes some 110,000 distinct CDR3 sequences. Comments on this clonotype: Antigen unknown.

This sequence was found in a woman aged 18 to 69 in good health. J is TRBJ2-1 and V is TRBV30; TCRdb picks TRBD2, but there is no DNA to check that call. The material sequenced was blood T cells: a sorted CD56 or NKG2C T cell subset, CD4+ or CD8+ T cells, or bulk PBMC T cells (not recorded which). The CDR3 region is CAWSVVSSGEASNEQFF.